Listed here are 26 T cell receptor beta chains from one sample, sequenced in a study of Ad26.COV2.S vaccination and SARS-CoV-2 variants. Measured with immunoSEQ multiplex PCR; TCRdb has only the in-frame clones, and not every one. Here the sample spans about 370,000 clones, approximately 89% being singletons. Treatment reported: over 15 received Ad26.COV2.S at low or high dose, single or two shots; several received placebo; per-sample allocation not given. The samples were gathered on day 63 after the first injection of vaccine or placebo. The starting material was peripheral blood, obtained in a trial of Ad26.COV2.S vaccine versus placebo. All receptors derive from a person aged 18-60 years who received the Ad26.COV2.S COVID-19 vaccine or a placebo.

CDR3 nucleotide sequence: TGTGCCAGCAGTTTTTTTTCCCCTAGGACTAGCGGAGTTAGCGAGCAGTACTTC. This codes for CASSFFSPRTSGVSEQYF. The V gene is TRBV28, the J gene TRBJ2-7; 10 nucleotides agree with TRBD2. The CDR3 totals 18 residues. In germline, CDR1 is MDHEN, CDR2 SYDVKM. The V gene end was trimmed by 3 bases and the J gene end by 6 bases; junction bases not matched to a gene: 17.

The chain links TRBV29-1 to TRBJ2-1, with a possible D match to TRBD2 (5 bases). Trimming cost V 1 base and J 8 bases, with 15 bases left between them. This CDR3 is built from 14 residues. Germline CDR1 SQVTM, CDR2 ANQGSEA. The CDR3 DNA reads TGCAGCGTTGAAGTGAGGGTACAGAAGGATGAGCAGTTCTTC. Translation gives CSVEVRVQKDEQFF.

The V and J genes are TRBV3-1 (or the pseudogene TRBV3-2) and TRBJ2-1; D is undetermined. CDR3 length equals 13 residues. Germline CDR1 is LGHDT and CDR2 is YNNKEL (reference sequence). V dropped 1 base and J dropped 7 bases, with 8 bases sitting between them. The CDR3 DNA sequence: TGTGCCAGCAGCCAAGTTTGGGGAAATGAGCAGTTCTTC. This codes for CASSQVWGNEQFF.

The gene calls are TRBV2 and TRBJ2-3; D might be TRBD1 (5 bases). The germline V gene encodes CDR1 SNHLY and CDR2 FYNNEI. The V end was cut by 4 bases, the J end by 6 bases, with 8 bases between. The CDR3 runs 12 residues. Written as DNA, the CDR3 is TGTGCCAGCAGTGTAGGACACGATACGCAGTATTTT. Protein product: CASSVGHDTQYF.

The DNA of the CDR3 is TGCGCCAGCAGCTTGCTGGGGGCCTACGAGCAGTACTTC. Protein product: CASSLLGAYEQYF. The V and J genes are TRBV5-1 and TRBJ2-7; D may correspond to TRBD1 or TRBD2 (5 bases each). Trimming cost V 1 base and J 2 bases, with 7 bases left between them. CDR1 is SGHRS, CDR2 YFSETQ, per germline. The CDR3 is made up of 13 amino acids.

The V gene is TRBV7-8, the J gene TRBJ1-2; D uncertain. V was clipped by 3 bases and J by 5 bases, with 10 bases between them. This CDR3 has 13 amino acids. The germline V gene has CDR1 SGHVS and CDR2 FQNEAQ. CDR3 nucleotides: TGTGCCAGCAGCTTTCGTCTCTCGTATGGCTACACCTTC. Its translation: CASSFRLSYGYTF.

The genes are TRBV6-5 and TRBJ2-5, with 7 bases aligning to TRBD2. The V segment lost 11 bases and the J segment 1 base; nucleotides outside the gene matches: 7. The CDR3 length is 13 residues. CDR1 and CDR2 (germline): MNHEY, SVGAGI. In nucleotides, the CDR3 is TGTGCCGCGGGGGTAGTCGCCCAAGAGACCCAGTACTTC. It specifies CAAGVVAQETQYF.

This chain joins TRBV19 and TRBJ2-7; D is perhaps TRBD1 (5 bases). Germline CDR1 and CDR2: LNHDA and SQIVND (reference sequence). This CDR3 comprises 14 residues. Trimming left V 7 bases short and J 4 bases short, with 17 bases between. CDR3 DNA: TGTGCCAGTAAGAAGACAGAAGGTCGGTACGAGCAGTACTTC. It codes for CASKKTEGRYEQYF.

J is TRBJ2-7 and V is TRBV27; possible D gene TRBD1, 6 bases. Germline V CDR1 and CDR2: MNHEY, SMNVEV (reference sequence). V shed 5 bases and J shed 2 bases, with 13 bases lying between them. CDR3 size: 14 residues. The DNA for the CDR3 is TGTGCCAGCAGTCCCGTACAGGGAACCTACGAGCAGTACTTC. It encodes CASSPVQGTYEQYF.

This chain joins TRBV19 and TRBJ1-3; D is uncertain. The CDR3 covers 15 residues. Trimming removed 3 bases from V and 0 bases from J, with 9 bases in between. Looked up from germline, CDR1 is LNHDA and CDR2 is SQIVND (reference sequence). Here the CDR3 DNA reads TGTGCCAGTAGTATCACCGGCTTCTCTGGAAACACCATATATTTT. The encoded protein is CASSITGFSGNTIYF. Using reference TRBV19 and TRBJ1-3 for the parts outside the CDR3, the full variable domain is DGGITQSPKYLFRKEGQNVTLSCEQNLNHDAMYWYRQDPGQGLRLIYYSQIVNDFQKGDIAEGYSVSREKKESFPLTVTSAQKNPTAFYLCASSITGFSGNTIYFGEGSWLTVV.

V and J are TRBV7-8 and TRBJ1-1; a possible D gene is TRBD1 (6 bases). Trimming removed 5 bases at V and 1 base at J, with 14 bases between. Germline loops: CDR1 SGHVS, CDR2 FQNEAQ. This CDR3 comprises 15 residues. CDR3 sequence: CASSRGVRGNTEAFF. In nucleotides, the CDR3 is TGTGCCAGCAGCCGGGGGGTCAGGGGGAACACTGAAGCTTTCTTT.

In DNA form, the CDR3 reads TGTGCCGGACAGGGTTTAGCTTTCTTT. Protein: CAGQGLAFF. This chain connects TRBV30 to TRBJ1-1, with TRBD1 matching 8 bases. The V and J ends lost 8 bases and 10 bases, in that order; junction bases with no gene match: 3. CDR1 GTSNPN and CDR2 SVGIG come from the germline V gene (reference sequence). The CDR3 is made up of 9 amino acids. The whole variable domain, remainder taken from reference TRBV30 and TRBJ1-1, is SQTIHQWPATLVQPVGSPLSLECTVEGTSNPNLYWYRQAAGRGLQLLFYSVGIGQISSEVPQNLSASRPQDRQFILSSKKLLLSDSGFYLCAGQGLAFFGQGTRLTVV.

This sequence joins TRBV6-1 and TRBJ2-5, with 10 positions matching TRBD2. CDR3 length: 15 residues. The V and J ends lost 1 base and 7 bases, in that order; junction bases with no gene match: 6. Germline loops: CDR1 MNHNS, CDR2 SASEGT. For the CDR3, the DNA is TGTGCCAGCAGTGAAGGGGGACTAGCGCTTAGGACCCAGTACTTC. It specifies CASSEGGLALRTQYF.

The chain recombines TRBV15 with TRBJ2-5; 8 bases are a match to TRBD1. The CDR3 runs 15 residues. V was pared by 2 bases and J by 1 base, with 3 bases of the junction left unmatched. Germline V gene sequence: CDR1 LNHNV, CDR2 YYDKDF (reference sequence). The DNA for the CDR3 is TGTGCCACCAGCAGACGGACAGGGACCCAAGAGACCCAGTACTTC. Its protein product is CATSRRTGTQETQYF.

The chain couples TRBV18 to TRBJ2-4, with TRBD1 identical over 7 bases. The CDR3 extends over 14 amino acids. Germline V gene lookup returns CDR1 KGHSH and CDR2 LQKENI. J lost 9 bases, V lost 4 bases, and 9 bases had no gene match. Here the CDR3 reads CASSQTGTEGIQYF. CDR3 nucleotide sequence: TGTGCCAGCTCACAAACCGGGACAGAAGGCATTCAGTACTTC.

The chain joins TRBV28 to TRBJ1-2, with D unresolved. The CDR3 extends over 14 amino acids. Trimming took 5 bases from V and 5 from J, leaving 15 bases between them. Germline values: CDR1 MDHEN, CDR2 SYDVKM. CDR3 protein: CASSGALRTYGYTF. The CDR3 region has the DNA TGTGCCAGCAGTGGAGCGCTCCGAACTTATGGCTACACCTTC.

The chain recombines TRBV28 with TRBJ1-2; TRBD1 agrees at 7 bases. CDR3 length: 12 residues. Unmatched junction bases numbered 5, after V lost 8 bases and J lost 5 bases. From germline, CDR1 is MDHEN and CDR2 SYDVKM. CDR3 amino acids: CASQAGGYGYTF. Written as DNA, the CDR3 is TGTGCCAGCCAGGCAGGGGGGTATGGCTACACCTTC.

This chain joins TRBV6-4 and TRBJ1-1; D ambiguous. The CDR3 covers 11 residues. CDR1 is MRHNA, CDR2 SNTAGT, per germline. The CDR3 loop reads CSSQGFTEAFF. CDR3 sequence (DNA): TGTTCTTCTCAAGGGTTCACTGAAGCTTTCTTT.

V usage is TRBV7-2 and J usage is TRBJ2-1, with 11 bases aligning to TRBD2. Losses at the gene ends were 2 bases for V and 3 bases for J; bases not matched to a gene: 6. Germline values: CDR1 SGHTA, CDR2 FQGNSA. The CDR3 is 17 amino acids. In nucleotides, the CDR3 is TGTGCCAGCAGCTTAACTACTAGCGGGAGCCTCTACAATGAGCAGTTCTTC. Amino acids: CASSLTTSGSLYNEQFF.

The gene calls are TRBV28 and TRBJ1-5, with a tentative D call TRBD1 (6 bases). The ends were cut back, 6 bases at V and 2 bases at J, with 17 bases in the middle. This CDR3 spans 16 amino acids. Germline assignment: CDR1 MDHEN and CDR2 SYDVKM. The CDR3 DNA follows: TGTGCCAGCAGCCCTGAGACAGGAGGAGGCAATCAGCCCCAGCATTTT. This sequence encodes CASSPETGGGNQPQHF.

V usage is TRBV4-2 and J usage is TRBJ1-3, with D tentatively TRBD1 (6 bases). The CDR3 has 14 residues. V lost 2 bases, J lost 4 bases, and 9 bases lay in between. CDR1 and CDR2 (germline): LGHNA, YNFKEQ. The CDR3: CASSQMGTGNTIYF. The CDR3, as DNA: TGTGCCAGCAGCCAAATGGGGACAGGAAACACCATATATTTT.

The V and J genes are TRBV2 and TRBJ2-1; TRBD2 aligns across 8 bases. This CDR3 is built from 15 residues. J gave up 0 bases and V 6 bases, and 4 bases lay outside the gene matches. CDR1 is SNHLY, CDR2 FYNNEI, per germline. CDR3 residues: CASSKSGSSYNEQFF. CDR3 bases: TGTGCCAGCAGCAAGAGCGGGAGCTCCTACAATGAGCAGTTCTTC.

CDR3 protein: CASSRGGGYEQYF. In DNA, the CDR3 is TGTGCCAGCAGCCGAGGAGGAGGCTACGAGCAGTACTTC. V is TRBV2 and J is TRBJ2-7, with a weak D call TRBD2 (5 bases). Trimming left V 6 bases short and J 3 bases short, with 12 bases between. CDR3 length: 13 residues. Germline loops: CDR1 SNHLY, CDR2 FYNNEI.

The chain uses TRBV6-5 and TRBJ2-2; D possibly corresponds to TRBD1 (5 bases). CDR1 and CDR2 (germline): MNHEY, SVGAGI. CDR3 size: 13 residues. This CDR3 is CALMDTNTGELFF. The CDR3 DNA follows: TGTGCTTTGATGGACACCAACACCGGGGAGCTGTTTTTT.

This clone was seen only once. The chain joins TRBV5-4 to TRBJ2-5; no reliable D call. The germline V gene has CDR1 SGHNT and CDR2 YYREEE (reference sequence). This CDR3 has 16 residues. The ends were cut back, 0 bases at V and 7 bases at J, with 19 bases in the middle. CDR3 nucleotides: TGTGCCAGCAGCTTGGCCGGGCGTGGAAGACGCGGGACCCAGTACTTC. Its protein is CASSLAGRGRRGTQYF.

This clone was detected only once. The genes are TRBV5-5 and TRBJ2-2, with D perhaps assigned TRBD1 or TRBD2 (5 bases each). Germline CDR1 and CDR2: SGHKS and YYEKEE (reference sequence). The ends were cut back, 4 bases at V and 0 bases at J, with 10 bases in the middle. The CDR3 totals 15 residues. CDR3 residues: CASSLGVANTGELFF. DNA for the CDR3: TGTGCCAGCAGCCTGGGGGTAGCGAACACCGGGGAGCTGTTTTTT. The whole variable domain, filled in from reference TRBV5-5 and TRBJ2-2, reads DAGVTQSPTHLIKTRGQQVTLRCSPISGHKSVSWYQQVLGQGPQFIFQYYEKEERGRGNFPDRFSARQFPNYSSELNVNALLLGDSALYLCASSLGVANTGELFFGEGSRLTVL.